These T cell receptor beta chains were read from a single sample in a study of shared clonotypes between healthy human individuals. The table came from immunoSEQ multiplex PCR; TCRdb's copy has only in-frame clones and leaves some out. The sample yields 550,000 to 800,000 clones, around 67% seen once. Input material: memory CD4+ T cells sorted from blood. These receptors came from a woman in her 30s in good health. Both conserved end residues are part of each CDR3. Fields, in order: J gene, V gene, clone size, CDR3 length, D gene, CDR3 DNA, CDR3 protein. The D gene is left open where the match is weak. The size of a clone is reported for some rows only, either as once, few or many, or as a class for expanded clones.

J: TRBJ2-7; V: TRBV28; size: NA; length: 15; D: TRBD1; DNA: TGTGCCAGCAGTTCACCGGGACAGGTTATCTACGAGCAGTACTTC; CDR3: CASSSPGQVIYEQYF
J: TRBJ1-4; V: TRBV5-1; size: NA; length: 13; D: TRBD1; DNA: TGCGCCAGCAGCACCAGACAGGGCGAAAAACTGTTTTTT; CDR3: CASSTRQGEKLFF
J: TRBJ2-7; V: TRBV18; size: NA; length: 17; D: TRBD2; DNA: TGTGCCAGCTCACCGCCAACCCCGGCTAGCGGGAACTACGAGCAGTACTTC; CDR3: CASSPPTPASGNYEQYF
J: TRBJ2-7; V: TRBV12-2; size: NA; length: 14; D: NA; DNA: TGTGCAAGTCGCACACGCTGGGGAGGCTACGAGCAGTACTTC; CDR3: CASRTRWGGYEQYF
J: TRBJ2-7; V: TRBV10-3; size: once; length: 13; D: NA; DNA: TGTGCCATCAGGACAGGAGGACTCTACGAGCAGTACTTC; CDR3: CAIRTGGLYEQYF
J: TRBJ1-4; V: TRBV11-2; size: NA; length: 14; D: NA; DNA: TGTGCCAGCAGCTTATCTTCCAGTACGGGAAAACTGTTTTTT; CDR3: CASSLSSSTGKLFF
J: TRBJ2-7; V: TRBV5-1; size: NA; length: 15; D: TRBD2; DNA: TGCGCCAGCAGCTTGGAGGGCGGGAGCTCCTACGAGCAGTACTTC; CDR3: CASSLEGGSSYEQYF
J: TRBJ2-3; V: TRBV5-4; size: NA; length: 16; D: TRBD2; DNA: TGTGCCAGCAGCAAGCCTGTACGGGGGGGCACAGATACGCAGTATTTT; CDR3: CASSKPVRGGTDTQYF
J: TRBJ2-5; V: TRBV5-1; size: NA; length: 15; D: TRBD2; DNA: TGCGCCAGCAGCTTGGTGGCGGGAGGAGGGGAGACCCAGTACTTC; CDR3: CASSLVAGGGETQYF
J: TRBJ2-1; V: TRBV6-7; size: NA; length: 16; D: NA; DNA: TGTGCCAGCAGCCGCCCCCGGGACAACCATAACAATGAGCAGTTCTTC; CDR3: CASSRPRDNHNNEQFF
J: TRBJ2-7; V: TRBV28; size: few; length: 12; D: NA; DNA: TGTGCCAGCAGTGGGGGGAACTACGAGCAGTACTTC; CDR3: CASSGGNYEQYF